These 28 T cell receptor beta chains originate from one sample sequenced in a study of CD8 T cells in Susac syndrome. The RNA input was about 0.45 to 1 ug, and it was reverse transcribed with random hexamers. TCRdb re-derived calls from the immunoSEQ multiplex PCR reads in MiXCR, one entry per CDR3 protein. The sample shows some 110,000 distinct CDR3 sequences, 96% of them seen only once. Sequenced sample: CD4+ T cells from PBMCs. Receptor source: a human donor with Susac syndrome.

The genes are TRBV6-2 or TRBV6-3 and TRBJ2-7; 7 bases agree with TRBD2. The CDR3 runs to 14 residues. V dropped 4 bases and J dropped 3; count of bases not matched to a gene: 6. Germline loops: CDR1 MNHEY, CDR2 SVGEGT. CDR3 nucleotide sequence: TGTGCCAGCAGTTGGGCTAGCGGTTTCTACGAGCAGTACTTC. This codes for CASSWASGFYEQYF.

The chain has TRBV7-2 and TRBJ2-7; 8 positions match TRBD1. The CDR3 runs 18 residues. V shed 3 bases and J 2 bases; nucleotides not matched to a gene: 15. Germline lookup yields CDR1 SGHTA and CDR2 FQGNSA. CDR3 loop: CASSFTTLRTGLTYEQYF. DNA for the CDR3: TGTGCCAGCAGCTTCACCACCCTCAGGACAGGGCTCACCTACGAGCAGTACTTC. Full variable domain (remainder filled in from reference TRBV7-2 and TRBJ2-7): GAGVSQSPSNKVTEKGKDVELRCDPISGHTALYWYRQSLGQGLEFLIYFQGNSAPDKSGLPSDRFSAERTGGSVSTLTIQRTQQEDSAVYLCASSFTTLRTGLTYEQYFGPGTRLTVT.

The gene calls are TRBV27 and TRBJ2-1; D unresolved. V was shortened by 2 bases and J by 3 bases, with 8 bases between the two germline ends. Germline CDR1 and CDR2: MNHEY and SMNVEV (reference sequence). This CDR3 has 14 residues. CDR3 amino acids: CASSLTVRYNEQFF. CDR3 nucleotides: TGTGCCAGCAGTTTAACAGTCCGCTACAATGAGCAGTTCTTC.

This chain uses TRBV3-1 with TRBJ2-5; D might be TRBD1 (5 bases). CDR3 length: 14 amino acids. CDR1 and CDR2 from the germline V gene are LGHDT and YNNKEL (reference sequence). The V and J ends lost 3 bases and 1 base respectively, with 9 bases between them. DNA of the CDR3: TGTGCCAGCAGCCATAGGGGTCCCCAAGAGACCCAGTACTTC. Translating gives CASSHRGPQETQYF.

The V call is TRBV2, the J call TRBJ1-5, with TRBD1 as a possible D gene (6 bases). The CDR3 sequence is 14 residues long. V lost 2 bases, J lost 5 bases, and 10 bases lay in between. Germline assignment: CDR1 SNHLY and CDR2 FYNNEI. The DNA of the CDR3 is TGTGCCAGCAGTGAACAACAGGGTTATCAGCCCCAGCATTTT. Protein product: CASSEQQGYQPQHF.

CDR3 residues: CSAFTGGDEQYF. CDR3 DNA sequence: TGCAGTGCTTTCACAGGGGGAGACGAGCAGTACTTC. The rearrangement uses TRBV20-1 and TRBJ2-7, with 8 bases aligning to TRBD1. CDR3 length: 12 residues. The V gene's germline CDR1 is DFQATT and CDR2 SNEGSKA (reference sequence). V lost 5 bases to trimming and J lost 5 bases; unmatched junction nucleotides: 5.

The chain links TRBV7-3 to TRBJ2-1, with D unresolved. Trimming cost V 3 bases and J 5 bases, with 8 bases left between them. Germline-derived CDR1 and CDR2 are SGHTA and FQGTGA. The length of the CDR3 is 13 residues. The DNA for the CDR3 is TGTGCCAGCAGCTTCGTAGGGAACAATGAGCAGTTCTTC. This translates into CASSFVGNNEQFF. Together with reference TRBV7-3 and TRBJ2-1, the CDR3 gives the full variable domain: GAGVSQTPSNKVTEKGKYVELRCDPISGHTALYWYRQSLGQGPEFLIYFQGTGAADDSGLPNDRFFAVRPEGSVSTLKIQRTERGDSAVYLCASSFVGNNEQFFGPGTRLTVL.

This rearrangement joins TRBV27 to TRBJ2-1, with TRBD2 matching over 9 bases. The length of the CDR3 is 13 residues. The V gene's germline CDR1 is MNHEY and CDR2 SMNVEV (reference sequence). J gave up 8 bases and V 6 bases, and 5 bases lay outside the gene matches. CDR3 bases: TGTGCCAGCAGGGCTAGCGGGAATTATGAGCAGTTCTTC. This encodes CASRASGNYEQFF.

The CDR3 loop is CASSLVGSTDTQYF. The DNA of the CDR3 is TGTGCCAGCAGCTTAGTTGGCAGCACAGATACGCAGTATTTT. This rearrangement joins TRBV7-2 to TRBJ2-3, with D unresolved. Germline lookup yields CDR1 SGHTA and CDR2 FQGNSA. The ends were cut back, 1 base at V and 0 bases at J, with 5 bases in the middle. This CDR3 region has 14 residues.

The rearrangement links TRBV20-1 to TRBJ2-1, with 8 bases fitting TRBD2. Losses at the gene ends were 2 bases for V and 3 bases for J; bases not matched to a gene: 6. Germline V CDR1 and CDR2: DFQATT, SNEGSKA (reference sequence). This CDR3 has 15 amino acids. The CDR3 DNA is TGCAGTGCTAGAAGGGGCCTAGCGGGCTACAATGAGCAGTTCTTC. It yields the protein CSARRGLAGYNEQFF.

The gene calls are TRBV30 and TRBJ2-5, with no clear D. This CDR3 contains 14 residues. Trimming pared 0 bases from V and 0 bases from J, leaving 8 bases between. Looked up from germline, CDR1 is GTSNPN and CDR2 is SVGIG (reference sequence). CDR3 sequence: CAWSVMRDQETQYF. The CDR3 coding sequence is TGTGCCTGGAGTGTAATGAGAGACCAAGAGACCCAGTACTTC.

The genes are TRBV20-1 and TRBJ2-3, with 7 bases fitting TRBD2. Germline V gene data show CDR1 as DFQATT and CDR2 as SNEGSKA (reference sequence). Unmatched junction bases numbered 10, after V lost 4 bases and J lost 6 bases. This CDR3 contains 14 residues. CDR3 nucleotide sequence: TGCAGTGCTAAACTAGCGACCGTACCTGATACGCAGTATTTT. Its protein is CSAKLATVPDTQYF.

The chain carries TRBV6-8 and TRBJ2-3; 14 positions agree with TRBD2. J gave up 6 bases and V 6 bases, and 8 bases lay outside the gene matches. This CDR3 has 16 amino acids. Per germline, CDR1 MNHGY and CDR2 SAAAGT. The CDR3 DNA reads TGTGCCAGCAGAATGACTAGCGGGAGGGCCTTCGATACGCAGTATTTT. Its translation is CASRMTSGRAFDTQYF.

CDR3 DNA sequence: TGTGCCAGCAGTACCCGACAGGGGAGATTCGGGAATGAGCAGTTCTTC. Its protein product is CASSTRQGRFGNEQFF. The V gene is TRBV6-5, the J gene TRBJ2-1, with TRBD1 matching over 8 bases. From germline, CDR1 is MNHEY and CDR2 SVGAGI. V dropped 5 bases and J dropped 7; count of bases not matched to a gene: 13. The CDR3 totals 16 residues.

The J gene is TRBJ2-5, the V gene TRBV5-1, with 7 bases that match TRBD2. The length of the CDR3 is 14 residues. Germline V gene data show CDR1 as SGHRS and CDR2 as YFSETQ. Trimming at V came to 6 bases and at J to 4 bases, leaving 9 bases not matched to a gene. CDR3 in DNA: TGCGCCAGCAAGACGATGGGAGGGATAGAGACCCAGTACTTC. Translation gives CASKTMGGIETQYF.

The chain recombines TRBV29-1 with TRBJ2-1; the match to TRBD2 covers 7 bases. There are 14 residues in the CDR3. V shed 8 bases and J 5 bases; nucleotides not matched to a gene: 12. The V gene's germline CDR1 is SQVTM and CDR2 ANQGSEA. CDR3 nucleotide sequence: TGCAGCATCGCGGGAGTATCGAAGAACAATGAGCAGTTCTTC. It translates to CSIAGVSKNNEQFF.

The rearrangement links TRBV28 to TRBJ1-2, with 11 bases identical to TRBD1. The V segment lost 4 bases and the J segment 3 bases; nucleotides outside the gene matches: 4. The CDR3 has 15 amino acids. Germline assignment: CDR1 MDHEN and CDR2 SYDVKM. The CDR3: CASSSPGQGDYGYTF. The CDR3 DNA reads TGTGCCAGCAGTTCCCCGGGACAGGGGGACTATGGCTACACCTTC.

This chain links TRBV2 with TRBJ2-5; 7 bases line up with TRBD1. Looked up from germline, CDR1 is SNHLY and CDR2 is FYNNEI. The length of the CDR3 is 12 residues. V lost 5 bases, J lost 5 bases, and 2 bases stayed unmatched. CDR3 sequence (DNA): TGTGCCAGCAGTTCGACAGGGGAGACCCAGTACTTC. Translating gives CASSSTGETQYF.

This clonotype has only a few counts. The chain has TRBV6-5 and TRBJ2-7; the D is unclear. Trimming pared 6 bases from V and 9 bases from J, leaving 15 bases between. CDR1 MNHEY and CDR2 SVGAGI come from the germline V gene. The CDR3 extends over 12 amino acids. The CDR3 sequence: CASSSRASAQYF. CDR3 coding DNA: TGTGCCAGCAGCTCCCGGGCAAGCGCGCAGTACTTC.

The chain joins TRBV28 to TRBJ2-7; TRBD1 or TRBD2 may be the D gene (5 bases each). Germline values: CDR1 MDHEN, CDR2 SYDVKM. This CDR3 has 11 residues. Trimming removed 5 bases at V and 12 bases at J, with 14 bases between. This CDR3 is CASSGTGTLYF. Here the CDR3 DNA reads TGTGCCAGCAGTGGAACCGGGACGTTGTACTTC.

The chain joins TRBV3-1 to TRBJ2-2; weak D call: TRBD1 (5 bases). Germline V gives CDR1 LGHDT, CDR2 YNNKEL (reference sequence). Deletions cut 1 base from V and 5 bases from J, with 11 bases between. This CDR3 has 15 residues. This CDR3 is CASSQGPDTTGELFF. CDR3 DNA sequence: TGTGCCAGCAGCCAAGGTCCGGACACTACCGGGGAGCTGTTTTTT. The full variable domain, with the rest looked up from reference TRBV3-1 and TRBJ2-2, is DTAVSQTPKYLVTQMGNDKSIKCEQNLGHDTMYWYKQDSKKFLKIMFSYNNKELIINETVPNRFSPKSPDKAHLNLHINSLELGDSAVYFCASSQGPDTTGELFFGEGSRLTVL.

This clonotype showed up just a few times. The V call is TRBV30, the J call TRBJ2-1, with D possibly being TRBD2 (6 bases). Germline CDR1 GTSNPN, CDR2 SVGIG (reference sequence). The CDR3 has 14 amino acids. The V gene lost 2 bases and the J gene lost 3 bases, with 11 bases spanning the gap. Here the CDR3 reads CAWSSSDYYNEQFF. DNA for the CDR3: TGTGCCTGGAGTTCTAGCGACTACTACAATGAGCAGTTCTTC.

V gene TRBV20-1 combines with J gene TRBJ2-1; 10 bases are shared with TRBD2. Germline V gives CDR1 DFQATT, CDR2 SNEGSKA (reference sequence). This CDR3 region has 15 residues. V trimming: 1 base; J trimming: 10 bases; junction bases outside the gene matches: 10. The CDR3 loop reads CSARADASGRNEQFF. CDR3 sequence (DNA): TGCAGTGCTAGAGCGGACGCTAGCGGGAGAAACGAGCAGTTCTTC.

This chain connects TRBV6-2 or TRBV6-3 to TRBJ2-7; 12 bases map to TRBD1. CDR3 length: 15 residues. Germline-derived CDR1 and CDR2 are MNHEY and SVGEGT. V lost 7 bases to trimming and J lost 6 bases; unmatched junction nucleotides: 10. The CDR3 loop reads CASTRQGTGGFEQYF. CDR3 sequence (DNA): TGTGCCAGCACCCGACAAGGGACAGGGGGCTTCGAGCAGTACTTC.

V gene TRBV3-1 combines with J gene TRBJ2-5; unclear D gene. The germline V and J ends were trimmed by 8 bases and 7 bases, with 11 bases remaining between them. The CDR3 contains 11 residues. Germline V CDR1 and CDR2: LGHDT, YNNKEL (reference sequence). The chain's CDR3 is CASRLGGTQYF. The DNA of the CDR3 is TGTGCCAGCCGCCTGGGCGGGACCCAGTACTTC.

The chain is built from TRBV3-1 and TRBJ2-2; 13 bases are a match to TRBD2. CDR1 LGHDT and CDR2 YNNKEL come from the germline V gene (reference sequence). V gave up 2 bases and J gave up 5 bases; unmatched junction bases: 8. The CDR3 covers 18 residues. Written as DNA, the CDR3 is TGTGCCAGCAGCCAAAGGGGGAGGACTAGCGGGAGTACCGGGGAGCTGTTTTTT. Its protein product is CASSQRGRTSGSTGELFF.

The chain has TRBV19 and TRBJ2-1; TRBD2 aligns across 7 bases. Germline trimming cut 2 bases from V and 6 bases from J; bases unmatched to any gene: 4. Germline V gives CDR1 LNHDA, CDR2 SQIVND (reference sequence). The CDR3 has 14 residues. CDR3 bases: TGTGCCAGTAGTATAAGCGGGGAACCCAATGAGCAGTTCTTC. This gives the protein CASSISGEPNEQFF.

This clonotype occurred once. The rearrangement uses TRBV11-2 and TRBJ2-6, with D tentatively TRBD1 (5 bases). Germline V gene lookup returns CDR1 SGHAT and CDR2 FQNNGV. This CDR3 is 15 amino acids long. V gave up 4 bases and J gave up 7 bases, with 14 bases separating them. DNA for the CDR3: TGTGCCAGCAGCTGGGGCCGGGCTTCTGCCAACGTCCTGACTTTC. Its protein is CASSWGRASANVLTF.